The source of this TCR beta chain is a study of T-cell reconstitution after alpha-beta-depleted transplantation in children. The TCRbeta library was prepared with unique molecular identifiers. TCRdb called the PCR reads again in MiXCR, with one record for every CDR3 protein. The repertoire holds hundreds of thousands of distinct CDR3 sequences, with approximately 8% as singletons. The CDR3 runs to 16 residues. Germline loops: CDR1 SSHAT, CDR2 FNYEAQ (reference sequence). There are many counts of this clonotype. A junction end diverges from the germline sequence, so it may reflect a read error. This material consisted of PBMCs, mostly from graft donor cells, taken 360 days after TCRalphabeta/CD19-depleted stem cell transplant. The chain recombines TRBV7-7 with TRBJ2-1, with D possibly being TRBD2 (6 bases). The receptor was derived from a male patient aged 2-15 years who had a stem cell transplant for acute myeloid leukemia, so the T cells may come from the graft donor. DNA of the CDR3: TGTGCTAGCAGCTTAAGGCGCGGGGTTGGCTACAATGAGCAGTTCTTC. Translating it yields CASSLRRGVGYNEQFF.